These 23 T cell receptor beta chains originate from one sample sequenced in a study of T cells in Graves' hyperthyroidism and ophthalmopathy. The source material, RNA transcripts, was used to amplify TCR beta CDR3 regions. The HTBI primer set was used in a first-round RT-PCR of the TCR CDR3. TCRdb re-called the multiplex PCR reads through MiXCR, storing one row per CDR3 protein. The sample consists of 400,000 or so distinct CDR3 sequences, around an eighth of them appearing once. Sequenced: blood. These receptors were taken from a man between 50 and 59 years old with Graves' ophthalmopathy.

CDR3 nucleotides: TGTGCCAGCCCCAGGGACGGGAACACTGAAGCTTTCTTT. It is translated as CASPRDGNTEAFF. The chain combines TRBV2 with TRBJ1-1; TRBD1 is a possible D gene (5 bases). V gave up 8 bases and J gave up 1 base, with 11 bases separating them. CDR1 and CDR2 (germline): SNHLY, FYNNEI. This CDR3 contains 13 residues. Drawing the rest from reference TRBV2 and TRBJ1-1, the complete variable domain is EPEVTQTPSHQVTQMGQEVILRCVPISNHLYFYWYRQILGQKVEFLVSFYNNEISEKSEIFDDQFSVERPDGSNFTLKIRSTKLEDSAMYFCASPRDGNTEAFFGQGTRLTVV.

Comments on this clonotype: A much more abundant neighbour one base away suggests this may be a read error. The gene calls are TRBV2 and TRBJ2-3, with a possible D match to TRBD1 (5 bases). The closer fit of TRBJ1-5 to the DNA end suggests the J call may be wrong. CDR3 length equals 18 residues. Germline CDR1 SNHLY, CDR2 FYNNEI. The CDR3 protein is CASRGLAGEETSTDTQHF. As DNA, the CDR3 is TGTGCCAGCAGGGGACTAGCAGGAGAAGAAACGAGCACAGATACGCAGCATTTT.

This clonotype has more than one count but fewer than ten. The chain recombines TRBV27 with TRBJ1-2; TRBD1 might be the D (5 bases). V dropped 1 base and J dropped 6 bases, with 18 bases sitting between them. Germline V CDR1 and CDR2: MNHEY, SMNVEV (reference sequence). This CDR3 comprises 16 residues. CDR3 bases: TGTGCCAGCAGTTTATTTATAGGGGAGGGACGAGATGGCTACACCTTC. This gives the protein CASSLFIGEGRDGYTF.

This clonotype was recorded at least ten times. The chain combines TRBV3-1 with TRBJ2-1, with 8 positions matching TRBD2. The CDR3 has 19 residues. With 4 bases clipped from V and 4 bases from J, the junction kept 18 bases outside the gene matches. Germline lookup yields CDR1 LGHDT and CDR2 YNNKEL (reference sequence). The CDR3 protein is CASSLAGTSQYPAYNEQFF. CDR3 bases: TGTGCCAGCAGCCTTGCCGGGACTAGTCAATATCCGGCTTACAATGAGCAGTTCTTC.

This chain connects TRBV6-5 to TRBJ2-7; 9 positions agree with TRBD2. Per the germline V gene, CDR1 is MNHEY and CDR2 is SVGAGI. The CDR3 contains 15 residues. Trimming removed 1 base from V and 3 bases from J; junction bases left unmatched: 4. The CDR3 coding sequence is TGTGCCAGCAGTTACTATAGCGGGGGAGTCTACGAGCAGTACTTC. Encoded protein: CASSYYSGGVYEQYF.

Here the CDR3 DNA reads TGTGCCAGCAACTACGGACTAGCGGGCAGAACCGGGGAGCTGTTTTTT. Its protein product is CASNYGLAGRTGELFF. This chain joins TRBV5-5 and TRBJ2-2, with 11 bases lining up with TRBD2. This CDR3 has 16 amino acids. Unmatched junction bases numbered 9, after V lost 6 bases and J lost 5 bases. Germline V gene data show CDR1 as SGHKS and CDR2 as YYEKEE (reference sequence).

The table lists this clonotype with many counts. The V and J genes are TRBV6-1 and TRBJ2-3; tentatively, D is TRBD2 (5 bases). V dropped 5 bases and J dropped 0 bases, with 18 bases sitting between them. The CDR3 loop spans 17 amino acids. Germline CDR1 MNHNS, CDR2 SASEGT. The chain's CDR3 is CASSKRITGTSTDTQYF. DNA for the CDR3: TGTGCCAGCAGTAAGCGAATCACGGGAACTAGCACAGATACGCAGTATTTT.

This clonotype has a count of ten or more. The chain employs TRBV18 and TRBJ2-7; possibly TRBD2 for D (6 bases). CDR1 and CDR2 from the germline V gene are KGHSH and LQKENI. With 2 bases removed from V and 0 bases from J, the gap between germline ends came to 11 bases. The CDR3 is made up of 15 amino acids. For the CDR3, the DNA is TGTGCCAGCTCACCAGGGCTCGGGAGCTCCTACGAGCAGTACTTC. It yields the protein CASSPGLGSSYEQYF.

This clonotype was observed many times. The chain has TRBV6-6 and TRBJ2-7; 10 bases align to TRBD2. This CDR3 spans 19 amino acids. CDR1 and CDR2 (germline): MNHNY, SVGAGI (reference sequence). Trimming at V came to 0 bases and at J to 0 bases, leaving 11 bases not matched to a gene. CDR3 amino acids: CASSYSTSGTLRSSYEQYF. The DNA for the CDR3 is TGTGCCAGCAGTTACTCAACTAGCGGGACTCTAAGGAGCTCCTACGAGCAGTACTTC.

This clonotype has a count of ten or more. J is TRBJ2-7 and V is TRBV9; 8 positions match TRBD1. CDR3 length: 15 residues. Germline trimming cut 0 bases from V and 4 bases from J; bases unmatched to any gene: 6. From germline, CDR1 is SGDLS and CDR2 YYNGEE. The CDR3 here is CASSVVAGGFYEQYF. The CDR3 DNA is TGTGCCAGCAGCGTAGTGGCAGGGGGCTTTTACGAGCAGTACTTC. Full variable domain (remainder filled in from reference TRBV9 and TRBJ2-7): DSGVTQTPKHLITATGQRVTLRCSPRSGDLSVYWYQQSLDQGLQFLIQYYNGEERAKGNILERFSAQQFPDLHSELNLSSLELGDSALYFCASSVVAGGFYEQYFGPGTRLTVT.

CDR3 in DNA: TGCAGTGGGATAGCGGGAGGACCAAACACAGATACGCAGTATTTT. It is translated as CSGIAGGPNTDTQYF. This chain joins TRBV20-1 and TRBJ2-3; the match to TRBD2 covers 10 bases. Per the germline V gene, CDR1 is DFQATT and CDR2 is SNEGSKA (reference sequence). Unmatched junction bases numbered 9, after V lost 7 bases and J lost 2 bases. This CDR3 spans 15 amino acids.

The genes are TRBV15 and TRBJ1-2; D unresolved. V was shortened by 0 bases and J by 10 bases, with 6 bases between the two germline ends. In germline, CDR1 is LNHNV, CDR2 YYDKDF (reference sequence). This CDR3 has 11 residues. CDR3 in amino acids: CATSREAYYTF. In nucleotides, the CDR3 is TGTGCCACCAGCAGAGAAGCTTACTACACCTTC.

In its sample, this clonotype was seen many times. The chain has TRBV7-8 and TRBJ2-1; 7 bases align to TRBD2. This CDR3 has 18 amino acids. The V and J ends lost 1 base and 3 bases, in that order; junction bases with no gene match: 12. CDR1 is SGHVS and CDR2 is FQNEAQ in the germline V gene. The chain's CDR3 is CASSLENVAGVVYNEQFF. Written as DNA, the CDR3 is TGTGCCAGCAGCTTAGAAAACGTAGCGGGTGTTGTCTACAATGAGCAGTTCTTC.

This clonotype was observed many times. The chain employs TRBV3-1 and TRBJ2-7; 11 nucleotides align to TRBD1. CDR3 length: 14 residues. CDR1 is LGHDT and CDR2 is YNNKEL in the germline V gene (reference sequence). J gave up 4 bases and V 5 bases, and 4 bases lay outside the gene matches. The CDR3 bases are TGTGCCAGCAGCAAGGACAGGGGGCAATACGAGCAGTACTTC. Encoded protein: CASSKDRGQYEQYF.

The CDR3 region has the DNA TGTGCCAGCAGCCCAAGAACCCGACAGGCTTCGGGAGTCTACGAGCAGTACTTC. Encoded protein: CASSPRTRQASGVYEQYF. The V and J genes are TRBV7-9 and TRBJ2-7; D is possibly TRBD1 or TRBD2 (6 bases each). Germline CDR1 and CDR2: SEHNR and FQNEAQ (reference sequence). The CDR3 is 18 amino acids. V was trimmed by 5 bases and J by 3 bases, leaving 26 bases between them.

This clonotype was counted many times. The V gene is TRBV20-1, the J gene TRBJ1-1, with unresolved D. CDR1 and CDR2 from the germline V gene are DFQATT and SNEGSKA (reference sequence). The CDR3 is 12 residues long. Between the trimmed V and J ends, which lost 3 bases and 3 bases, there was a span of 8 bases. In DNA, the CDR3 is TGCAGTGCTAGTTCAGAGTACACTGAAGCTTTCTTT. Amino acid sequence: CSASSEYTEAFF.

This clonotype was picked up many times. The chain links TRBV2 to TRBJ2-4, with 7 bases aligning to TRBD1. Germline CDR1 reads SNHLY; CDR2 reads FYNNEI. This CDR3 comprises 15 residues. J lost 1 base, V lost 4 bases, and 4 bases had no gene match. DNA for the CDR3: TGTGCCAGCAGTGGGGGACAGTGGGCCAAAAACATTCAGTACTTC. As protein: CASSGGQWAKNIQYF.

This clonotype occurred many times. V and J are TRBV5-1 and TRBJ1-4, with a tentative D call TRBD1 (6 bases). CDR1 is SGHRS, CDR2 YFSETQ, per germline. The ends were cut back, 0 bases at V and 3 bases at J, with 9 bases in the middle. The CDR3 is 15 amino acids. DNA for the CDR3: TGCGCCAGCAGCTTGGGGTCAGGGGCTAATGAAAAACTGTTTTTT. Its protein is CASSLGSGANEKLFF.

The sample holds many counts of this clonotype. The CDR3 reads CASSIGAGGSSYEQYF. The CDR3 bases are TGTGCCAGTAGTATCGGCGCGGGCGGGAGCTCCTACGAGCAGTACTTC. J is TRBJ2-7 and V is TRBV19; TRBD2 matches 7 bases. The CDR3 loop spans 16 amino acids. Germline assignment: CDR1 LNHDA and CDR2 SQIVND (reference sequence). Germline trimming cut 3 bases from V and 0 bases from J; bases unmatched to any gene: 8. Together with reference TRBV19 and TRBJ2-7, the CDR3 gives the full variable domain: DGGITQSPKYLFRKEGQNVTLSCEQNLNHDAMYWYRQDPGQGLRLIYYSQIVNDFQKGDIAEGYSVSREKKESFPLTVTSAQKNPTAFYLCASSIGAGGSSYEQYFGPGTRLTVT.

Comments on this clonotype: This CDR3 fails to terminate in the conserved phenylalanine or tryptophan, so it likely reflects a read error. The rearrangement joins TRBV5-1 to TRBJ2-7, with 7 bases identical to TRBD2. The V gene's germline CDR1 is SGHRS and CDR2 YFSETQ. J gave up 0 bases and V 4 bases, and 1 base lay outside the gene matches. The CDR3 is 13 residues long. The CDR3, as DNA: TGCGCCAGCAGCGGGACTAACTCCTACGAGCAGTACTCC. Translating it yields CASSGTNSYEQYS.

This clonotype has ten or more counts. V is TRBV27 and J is TRBJ2-7; D call uncertain. The CDR3 consists of 14 residues. Between the trimmed V and J ends, which lost 5 bases and 1 base, there was a span of 12 bases. Germline CDR1 MNHEY, CDR2 SMNVEV (reference sequence). The CDR3 DNA reads as TGTGCCAGCAGTAGATACGACGGGTCCTACGAGCAGTACTTC. Translation gives CASSRYDGSYEQYF.

The CDR3 nucleotides read TGTGCCAGCGCAGGGGCAGATAGCACAGATACGCAGTATTTT. Translated, it gives CASAGADSTDTQYF. The rearrangement joins TRBV9 to TRBJ2-3, with D perhaps TRBD1 (6 bases). The CDR3 has 14 amino acids. The V end was cut by 7 bases, the J end by 0 bases, with 12 bases between. CDR1 is SGDLS and CDR2 is YYNGEE in the germline V gene. Based on the CDR3 plus reference TRBV9 and TRBJ2-3, the full variable domain is DSGVTQTPKHLITATGQRVTLRCSPRSGDLSVYWYQQSLDQGLQFLIQYYNGEERAKGNILERFSAQQFPDLHSELNLSSLELGDSALYFCASAGADSTDTQYFGPGTRLTVL.

The gene calls are TRBV20-1 and TRBJ2-1, with TRBD2 matching 8 bases. This CDR3 has 13 amino acids. Germline assignment: CDR1 DFQATT and CDR2 SNEGSKA (reference sequence). The junction had 6 bases not matched to a gene; V was cut back by 5 bases and J by 6 bases. This CDR3 reads CSAGGLAGNEQFF. DNA of the CDR3: TGCAGTGCTGGCGGACTAGCTGGCAATGAGCAGTTCTTC.